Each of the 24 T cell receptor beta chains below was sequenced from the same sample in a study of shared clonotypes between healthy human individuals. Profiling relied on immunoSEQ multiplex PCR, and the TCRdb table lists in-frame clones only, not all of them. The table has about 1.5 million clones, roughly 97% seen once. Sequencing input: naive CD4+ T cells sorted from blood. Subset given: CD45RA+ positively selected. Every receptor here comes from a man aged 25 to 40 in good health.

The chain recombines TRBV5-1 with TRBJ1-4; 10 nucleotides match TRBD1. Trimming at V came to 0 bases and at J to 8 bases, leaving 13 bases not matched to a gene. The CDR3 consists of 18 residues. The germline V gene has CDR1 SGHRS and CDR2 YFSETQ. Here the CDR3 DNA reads TGCGCCAGCAGCTTGGCGTTGGGACAGGGGATATTTGGAGAAAAACTGTTTTTT. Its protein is CASSLALGQGIFGEKLFF.

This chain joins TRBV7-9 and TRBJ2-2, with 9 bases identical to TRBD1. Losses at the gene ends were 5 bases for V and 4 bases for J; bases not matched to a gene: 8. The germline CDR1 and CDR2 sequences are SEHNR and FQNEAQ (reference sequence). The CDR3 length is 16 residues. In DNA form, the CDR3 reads TGTGCCAGCAGCACGAGGACAGGGGAGAGCACCGGGGAGCTGTTTTTT. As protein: CASSTRTGESTGELFF.

Written as DNA, the CDR3 is TGTGCCAGCAGCGACGGGACTAGCTCTAATGAGCAGTTCTTC. Translation gives CASSDGTSSNEQFF. The chain links TRBV7-2 to TRBJ2-1, with TRBD2 matching over 9 bases. V was clipped by 5 bases and J by 7 bases; unmatched bases: 6. Germline loops: CDR1 SGHTA, CDR2 FQGNSA. The CDR3 contains 14 residues.

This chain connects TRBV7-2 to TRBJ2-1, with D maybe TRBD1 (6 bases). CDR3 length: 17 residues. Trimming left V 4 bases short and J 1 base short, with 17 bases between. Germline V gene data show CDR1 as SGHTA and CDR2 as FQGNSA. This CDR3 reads CASSSPSGVPSYNEQFF. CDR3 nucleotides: TGTGCCAGCAGCTCACCTTCAGGGGTCCCGTCCTACAATGAGCAGTTCTTC.

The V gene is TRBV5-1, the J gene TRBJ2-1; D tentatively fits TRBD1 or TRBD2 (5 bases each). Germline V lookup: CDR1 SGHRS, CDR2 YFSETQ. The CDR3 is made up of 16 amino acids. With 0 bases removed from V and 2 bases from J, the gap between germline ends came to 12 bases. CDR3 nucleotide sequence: TGCGCCAGCAGCTTGGTTCCAGGGACGACCTACAATGAGCAGTTCTTC. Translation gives CASSLVPGTTYNEQFF.

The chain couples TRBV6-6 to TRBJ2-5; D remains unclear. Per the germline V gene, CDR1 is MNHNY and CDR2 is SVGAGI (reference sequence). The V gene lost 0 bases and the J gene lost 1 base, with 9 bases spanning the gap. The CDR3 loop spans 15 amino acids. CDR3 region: CASSYSSVSQETQYF. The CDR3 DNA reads TGTGCCAGCAGTTACTCGAGTGTATCCCAAGAGACCCAGTACTTC.

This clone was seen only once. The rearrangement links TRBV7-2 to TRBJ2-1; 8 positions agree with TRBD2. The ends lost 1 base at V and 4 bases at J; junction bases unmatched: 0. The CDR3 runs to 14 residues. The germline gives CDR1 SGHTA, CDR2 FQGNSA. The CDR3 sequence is CASSLERGYNEQFF. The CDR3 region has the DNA TGTGCCAGCAGCTTAGAGCGGGGGTACAATGAGCAGTTCTTC. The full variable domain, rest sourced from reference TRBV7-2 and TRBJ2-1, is GAGVSQSPSNKVTEKGKDVELRCDPISGHTALYWYRQSLGQGLEFLIYFQGNSAPDKSGLPSDRFSAERTGGSVSTLTIQRTQQEDSAVYLCASSLERGYNEQFFGPGTRLTVL.

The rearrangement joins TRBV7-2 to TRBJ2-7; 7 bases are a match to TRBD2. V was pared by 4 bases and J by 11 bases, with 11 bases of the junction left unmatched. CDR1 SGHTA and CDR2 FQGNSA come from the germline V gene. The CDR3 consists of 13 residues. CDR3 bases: TGTGCCAGCAGCTCCCAAATGGGGGGGATGGAGTACTTC. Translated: CASSSQMGGMEYF.

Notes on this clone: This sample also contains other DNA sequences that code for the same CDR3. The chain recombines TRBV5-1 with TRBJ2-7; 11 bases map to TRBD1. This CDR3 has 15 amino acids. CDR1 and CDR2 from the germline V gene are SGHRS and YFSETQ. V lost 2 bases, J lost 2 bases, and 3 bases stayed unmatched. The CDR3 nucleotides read TGCGCCAGCAGCTTAGGGACAGGGGGGCCCTACGAGCAGTACTTC. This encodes CASSLGTGGPYEQYF.

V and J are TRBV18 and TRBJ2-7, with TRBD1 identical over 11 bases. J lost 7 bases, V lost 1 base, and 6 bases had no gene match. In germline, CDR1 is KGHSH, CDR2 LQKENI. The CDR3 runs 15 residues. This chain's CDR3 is CASSPLGQGAWEQYF. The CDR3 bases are TGTGCCAGCTCACCACTTGGACAGGGGGCTTGGGAGCAGTACTTC.

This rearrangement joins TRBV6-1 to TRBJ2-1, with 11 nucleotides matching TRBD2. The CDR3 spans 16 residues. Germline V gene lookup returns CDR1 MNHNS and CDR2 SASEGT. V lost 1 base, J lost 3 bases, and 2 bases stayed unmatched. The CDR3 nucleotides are TGTGCCAGCAGTGAAGGCCTAGCGGGAGGCTACAATGAGCAGTTCTTC. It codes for CASSEGLAGGYNEQFF.

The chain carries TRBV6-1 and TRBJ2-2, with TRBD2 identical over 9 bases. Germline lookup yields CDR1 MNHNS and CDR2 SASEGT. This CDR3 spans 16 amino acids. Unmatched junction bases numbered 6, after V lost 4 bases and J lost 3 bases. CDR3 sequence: CASSGGSGRYTGELFF. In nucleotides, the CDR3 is TGTGCCAGCAGTGGTGGTAGCGGGAGATACACCGGGGAGCTGTTTTTT.

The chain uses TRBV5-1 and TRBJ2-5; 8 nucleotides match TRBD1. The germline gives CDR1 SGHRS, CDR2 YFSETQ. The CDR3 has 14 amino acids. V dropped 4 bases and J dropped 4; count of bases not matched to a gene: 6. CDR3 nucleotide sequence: TGCGCCAGCAGCAGCAGGGGGCGTGGAGAGACCCAGTACTTC. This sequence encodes CASSSRGRGETQYF.

The CDR3 nucleotides are TGTGCCAGCTCACCTGAAGAGTGGACCCAGTACTTC. It codes for CASSPEEWTQYF. The chain joins TRBV18 to TRBJ2-5; D unclear. Germline V lookup: CDR1 KGHSH, CDR2 LQKENI. The CDR3 has 12 amino acids. V gave up 3 bases and J gave up 7 bases, with 9 bases separating them.

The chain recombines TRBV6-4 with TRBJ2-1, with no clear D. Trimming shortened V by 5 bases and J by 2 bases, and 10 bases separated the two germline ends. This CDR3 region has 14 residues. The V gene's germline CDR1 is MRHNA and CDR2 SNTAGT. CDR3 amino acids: CASSKGTAYNEQFF. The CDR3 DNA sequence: TGTGCCAGCAGTAAGGGCACAGCCTACAATGAGCAGTTCTTC.

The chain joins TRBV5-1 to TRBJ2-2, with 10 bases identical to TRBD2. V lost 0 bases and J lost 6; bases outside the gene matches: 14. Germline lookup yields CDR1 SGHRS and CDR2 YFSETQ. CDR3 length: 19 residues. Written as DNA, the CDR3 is TGCGCCAGCAGCTTGGGGGCGGCTAGCGGGAGTCGAGGGGCCGGGGAGCTGTTTTTT. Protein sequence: CASSLGAASGSRGAGELFF.

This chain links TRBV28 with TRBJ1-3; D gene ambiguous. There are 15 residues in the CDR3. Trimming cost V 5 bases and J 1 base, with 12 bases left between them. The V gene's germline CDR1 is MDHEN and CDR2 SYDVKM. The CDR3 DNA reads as TGTGCCAGCAGTACTCGATGGGAATCTGGAAACACCATATATTTT. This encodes CASSTRWESGNTIYF.

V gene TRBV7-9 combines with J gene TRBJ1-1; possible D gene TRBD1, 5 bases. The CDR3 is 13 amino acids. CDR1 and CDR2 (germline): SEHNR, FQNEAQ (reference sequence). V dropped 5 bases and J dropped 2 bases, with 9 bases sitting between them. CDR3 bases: TGTGCCAGCAGCATCGGGGGTAACACTGAAGCTTTCTTT. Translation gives CASSIGGNTEAFF.

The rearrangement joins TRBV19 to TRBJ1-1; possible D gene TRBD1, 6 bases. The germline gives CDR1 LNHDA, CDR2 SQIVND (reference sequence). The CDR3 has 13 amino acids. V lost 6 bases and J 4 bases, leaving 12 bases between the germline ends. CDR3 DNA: TGTGCCAGTAGCCAACAGGGCACCACTGAAGCTTTCTTT. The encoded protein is CASSQQGTTEAFF. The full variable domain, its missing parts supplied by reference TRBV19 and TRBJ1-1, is DGGITQSPKYLFRKEGQNVTLSCEQNLNHDAMYWYRQDPGQGLRLIYYSQIVNDFQKGDIAEGYSVSREKKESFPLTVTSAQKNPTAFYLCASSQQGTTEAFFGQGTRLTVV.

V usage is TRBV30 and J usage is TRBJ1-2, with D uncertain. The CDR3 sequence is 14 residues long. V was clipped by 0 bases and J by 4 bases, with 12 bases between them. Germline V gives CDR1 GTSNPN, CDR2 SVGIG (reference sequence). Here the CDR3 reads CAWSVAEQIYGYTF. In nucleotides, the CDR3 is TGTGCCTGGAGTGTAGCGGAACAGATCTATGGCTACACCTTC.

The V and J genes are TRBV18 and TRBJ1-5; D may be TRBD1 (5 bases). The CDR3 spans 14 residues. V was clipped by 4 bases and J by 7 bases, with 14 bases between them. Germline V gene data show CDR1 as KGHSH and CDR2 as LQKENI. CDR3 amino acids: CASSHSWGEQPQHF. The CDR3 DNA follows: TGTGCCAGCTCACACTCGTGGGGGGAGCAGCCCCAGCATTTT. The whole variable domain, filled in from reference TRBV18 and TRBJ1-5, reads NAGVMQNPRHLVRRRGQEARLRCSPMKGHSHVYWYRQLPEEGLKFMVYLQKENIIDESGMPKERFSAEFPKEGPSILRIQQVVRGDSAAYFCASSHSWGEQPQHFGDGTRLSIL.

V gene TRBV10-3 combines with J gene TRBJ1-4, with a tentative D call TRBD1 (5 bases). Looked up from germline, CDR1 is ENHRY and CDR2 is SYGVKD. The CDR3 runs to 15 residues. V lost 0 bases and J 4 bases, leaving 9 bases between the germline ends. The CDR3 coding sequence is TGTGCCATCAGTGAGTCCAGGGTTCTTAATGAAAAACTGTTTTTT. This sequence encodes CAISESRVLNEKLFF.

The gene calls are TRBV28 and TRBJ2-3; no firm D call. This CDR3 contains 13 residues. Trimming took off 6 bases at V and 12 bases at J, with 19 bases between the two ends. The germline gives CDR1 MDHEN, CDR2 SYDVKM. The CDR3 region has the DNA TGTGCCAGCAGATCTTCTGGAGACACGCTACAGTATTTT. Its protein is CASRSSGDTLQYF.

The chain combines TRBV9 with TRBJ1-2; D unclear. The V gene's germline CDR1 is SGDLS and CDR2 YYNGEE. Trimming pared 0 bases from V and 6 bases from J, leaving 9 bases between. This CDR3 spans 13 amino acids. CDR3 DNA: TGTGCCAGCAGCGTAGGGGCGGATCATGGCTACACCTTC. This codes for CASSVGADHGYTF.